These 19 T cell receptor beta chains came from one sample sequenced in a study of T cell responses to AZD1222 COVID-19 vaccine. Clones were read by immunoSEQ multiplex PCR, and TCRdb kept only the in-frame ones, dropping some. This table holds just over 150,000 clones, around 87% found once. Material: peripheral blood, obtained 28 days after the second AZD1222 dose. The receptors stem from an adult who received the AZD1222 COVID-19 vaccine.

The chain has TRBV7-2 and TRBJ2-3; D is perhaps TRBD2 (6 bases). Germline CDR1 reads SGHTA; CDR2 reads FQGNSA. The CDR3 length is 15 residues. Trimming removed 1 base from V and 10 bases from J, with 18 bases in between. The CDR3 loop reads CASSLEGFSTGAQYF. CDR3 DNA: TGTGCCAGCAGCTTAGAAGGTTTCTCTACGGGGGCGCAGTATTTT. The full variable domain, completed using reference TRBV7-2 and TRBJ2-3, is GAGVSQSPSNKVTEKGKDVELRCDPISGHTALYWYRQSLGQGLEFLIYFQGNSAPDKSGLPSDRFSAERTGGSVSTLTIQRTQQEDSAVYLCASSLEGFSTGAQYFGPGTRLTVL.

To note about this clone: This CDR3 is also generated by other DNA sequences in the sample. This chain connects TRBV28 to TRBJ2-7; D assignment may be TRBD1 or TRBD2 (5 bases each). The CDR3 contains 13 residues. The V gene's germline CDR1 is MDHEN and CDR2 SYDVKM. Trimming took off 3 bases at V and 1 base at J, with 7 bases between the two ends. CDR3 sequence: CASSFGGSYEQYF. As DNA, the CDR3 is TGTGCCAGCAGTTTTGGGGGTTCCTACGAGCAGTACTTC.

The chain links TRBV28 to TRBJ2-7; D unresolved. Germline V gene lookup returns CDR1 MDHEN and CDR2 SYDVKM. V was cut by 7 bases and J by 4 bases, with 17 bases left in between. This CDR3 has 14 amino acids. The CDR3 coding sequence is TGTGCCAGCACCCCTCGAGACGTGCATTACGAGCAGTACTTC. This gives the protein CASTPRDVHYEQYF.

In this sample, this clone turned up a few times. The chain carries TRBV19 and TRBJ2-1; a possible D gene is TRBD2 (6 bases). V gave up 7 bases and J gave up 6 bases, with 22 bases separating them. The V gene's germline CDR1 is LNHDA and CDR2 SQIVND (reference sequence). The CDR3 has 16 residues. In DNA, the CDR3 is TGTGCCAGTACCTCGGCGGGAAGGGCTGGGATCAATGAGCAGTTCTTC. Amino acid sequence: CASTSAGRAGINEQFF.

The CDR3 region is CARSLGDGVGGAFF. DNA of the CDR3: TGTGCCAGAAGCTTGGGGGACGGCGTCGGGGGAGCTTTCTTT. V and J are TRBV5-3 and TRBJ1-1, with D possibly TRBD1 on 5 matching bases. TRBV5-3 is treated as an ORF (open reading frame) with a function not yet certain. Trimming took 0 bases from V and 10 from J, leaving 16 bases between them. The CDR3 covers 14 residues.

The CDR3 spells CASSPDSSYNEQFF. CDR3 bases: TGTGCCAGCAGCCCCGACAGCTCCTACAATGAGCAGTTCTTC. The chain links TRBV7-8 to TRBJ2-1; D is perhaps TRBD1 (5 bases). The V end was cut by 5 bases, the J end by 0 bases, with 8 bases between. CDR1 SGHVS and CDR2 FQNEAQ come from the germline V gene. This CDR3 region has 14 residues.

V usage is TRBV7-3 and J usage is TRBJ1-1; TRBD1 matches at 7 bases. Trimming took 5 bases from V and 4 from J; bases not matched to a gene: 4. The germline CDR1 and CDR2 sequences are SGHTA and FQGTGA. The CDR3 sequence is 13 residues long. CDR3 sequence: CASSQTGVTEAFF. As DNA, the CDR3 is TGTGCCAGCAGCCAAACAGGGGTCACTGAAGCTTTCTTT.

This chain connects TRBV6-5 to TRBJ2-3; D may be TRBD1 (5 bases). CDR3 size: 15 residues. Germline CDR1 and CDR2: MNHEY and SVGAGI. The ends were cut back, 6 bases at V and 3 bases at J, with 16 bases in the middle. The CDR3 region has the DNA TGTGCCAGCAGCGATCAGGGAAAGTCGACAGATACGCAGTATTTT. Amino acids: CASSDQGKSTDTQYF.

The V gene is TRBV19, the J gene TRBJ1-1, with TRBD1 identical over 8 bases. The germline CDR1 and CDR2 sequences are LNHDA and SQIVND (reference sequence). The CDR3 is made up of 14 amino acids. V gave up 3 bases and J gave up 4 bases; unmatched junction bases: 4. This chain's CDR3 is CASSIRTGGTEAFF. The CDR3 DNA sequence: TGTGCCAGTAGTATTCGAACAGGGGGCACTGAAGCTTTCTTT.

The chain recombines TRBV5-8 with TRBJ2-3, with TRBD1 as a possible D gene (6 bases). The germline V gene has CDR1 SGHTS and CDR2 YDEGEE. The CDR3 length is 15 residues. The V and J ends lost 4 bases and 3 bases respectively, with 15 bases between them. The CDR3 sequence is CASSQLLGATDTQYF. Here the CDR3 DNA reads TGTGCCAGCAGCCAGCTGTTGGGGGCGACAGATACGCAGTATTTT. Looking up the rest from reference TRBV5-8 and TRBJ2-3 gives the full variable domain: EAGVTQSPTHLIKTRGQQATLRCSPISGHTSVYWYQQALGLGLQFLLWYDEGEERNRGNFPPRFSGRQFPNYSSELNVNALELEDSALYLCASSQLLGATDTQYFGPGTRLTVL.

The chain employs TRBV6-2 or TRBV6-3 and TRBJ1-2; TRBD1 is a possible D gene (6 bases). V lost 4 bases to trimming and J lost 3 bases, with 24 bases between them. CDR1 is MNHEY, CDR2 SVGEGT, per germline. The CDR3 is made up of 18 amino acids. This chain's CDR3 is CASSSNRPFVGADYGYTF. The CDR3 region has the DNA TGTGCCAGCAGTTCCAATCGACCATTTGTGGGGGCGGACTATGGCTACACCTTC.

The rearrangement uses TRBV19 and TRBJ1-5, with TRBD1 matching 10 bases. This CDR3 spans 18 amino acids. V dropped 7 bases and J dropped 1; count of bases not matched to a gene: 13. In germline, CDR1 is LNHDA, CDR2 SQIVND (reference sequence). CDR3 residues: CASNPTGGLRESNQPQHF. Here the CDR3 DNA reads TGTGCCAGTAACCCGACAGGGGGCCTAAGGGAGAGCAATCAGCCCCAGCATTTT.

This chain uses TRBV7-3 with TRBJ1-1, with D unclear. CDR1 and CDR2 (germline): SGHTA, FQGTGA. This CDR3 has 13 residues. Trimming shortened V by 4 bases and J by 2 bases, and 8 bases separated the two germline ends. CDR3 nucleotide sequence: TGTGCCAGCAGCTCCCAGGTAAACACTGAAGCTTTCTTT. Translating gives CASSSQVNTEAFF.

The rearrangement joins TRBV3-1 (or the pseudogene TRBV3-2) to TRBJ2-5, with TRBD1 as a possible D gene (6 bases). Germline CDR1 is LGHDT and CDR2 is YNNKEL (reference sequence). The CDR3 has 16 amino acids. Trimming removed 1 base at V and 5 bases at J, with 17 bases between. CDR3 protein: CASSQGVRGPTETQYF. Written as DNA, the CDR3 is TGTGCCAGCAGCCAAGGAGTCAGGGGCCCGACGGAGACCCAGTACTTC.

The chain links TRBV6-5 to TRBJ2-3; 9 bases line up with TRBD2. Looked up from germline, CDR1 is MNHEY and CDR2 is SVGAGI. Germline trimming cut 2 bases from V and 5 bases from J; bases unmatched to any gene: 8. The CDR3 runs to 16 residues. CDR3 in DNA: TGTGCCAGCAGTTACCCCATAGCGGGAGTGGTAGATACGCAGTATTTT. This codes for CASSYPIAGVVDTQYF.

The chain has TRBV2 and TRBJ2-7, with D perhaps being TRBD1 or TRBD2 (6 bases each). There are 15 residues in the CDR3. V was trimmed by 8 bases and J by 0 bases, leaving 17 bases between them. CDR1 is SNHLY, CDR2 FYNNEI, per germline. CDR3 protein: CASSGAQRISYEQYF. CDR3 sequence (DNA): TGTGCCAGCTCGGGGGCCCAGAGAATCTCCTACGAGCAGTACTTC.

The chain combines TRBV5-6 with TRBJ1-2; 9 nucleotides line up with TRBD1. The V gene's germline CDR1 is SGHDT and CDR2 YYEEEE. The CDR3 is 12 residues long. V dropped 5 bases and J dropped 8; count of bases not matched to a gene: 4. The CDR3, as DNA: TGTGCCAGCAGTACAGGGGGCCCCGGCTACACCTTC. Translating it yields CASSTGGPGYTF.

This clone has only a few counts. This rearrangement joins TRBV9 to TRBJ2-4; 12 nucleotides match TRBD2. Germline assignment: CDR1 SGDLS and CDR2 YYNGEE. V lost 2 bases and J lost 0; bases outside the gene matches: 9. The CDR3 extends over 19 amino acids. This CDR3 is CASSVADSSGRVAKNIQYF. The CDR3 DNA is TGTGCCAGCAGCGTCGCGGACTCTAGCGGGAGGGTAGCCAAAAACATTCAGTACTTC.

V and J are TRBV28 and TRBJ2-7; 14 nucleotides agree with TRBD2. The CDR3 runs to 17 residues. Germline V gives CDR1 MDHEN, CDR2 SYDVKM. V gave up 4 bases and J gave up 3 bases; unmatched junction bases: 8. The CDR3 spells CASSSFPGLAGVYEQYF. Here the CDR3 DNA reads TGTGCCAGCAGTTCTTTCCCGGGACTAGCGGGAGTCTACGAGCAGTACTTC.